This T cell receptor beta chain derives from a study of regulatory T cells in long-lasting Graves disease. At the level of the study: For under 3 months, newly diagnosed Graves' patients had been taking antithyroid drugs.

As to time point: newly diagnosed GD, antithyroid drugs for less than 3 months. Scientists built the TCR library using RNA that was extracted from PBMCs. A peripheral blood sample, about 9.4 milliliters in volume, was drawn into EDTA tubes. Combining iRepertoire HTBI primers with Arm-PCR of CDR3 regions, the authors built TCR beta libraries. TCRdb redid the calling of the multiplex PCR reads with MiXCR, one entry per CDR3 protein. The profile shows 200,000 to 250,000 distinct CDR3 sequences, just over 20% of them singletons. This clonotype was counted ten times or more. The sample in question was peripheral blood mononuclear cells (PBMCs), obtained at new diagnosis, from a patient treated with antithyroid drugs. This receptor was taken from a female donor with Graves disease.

The CDR3 DNA follows: TGCAGTGCTAGAGATAGCGGGGGGGAGTTCAATGAGCAGTTCTTC. Translated, it gives CSARDSGGEFNEQFF. The chain uses TRBV20-1 and TRBJ2-1, with 11 bases that match TRBD2. This CDR3 comprises 15 residues. The germline V gene has CDR1 DFQATT and CDR2 SNEGSKA (reference sequence). V dropped 0 bases and J dropped 6; count of bases not matched to a gene: 4.